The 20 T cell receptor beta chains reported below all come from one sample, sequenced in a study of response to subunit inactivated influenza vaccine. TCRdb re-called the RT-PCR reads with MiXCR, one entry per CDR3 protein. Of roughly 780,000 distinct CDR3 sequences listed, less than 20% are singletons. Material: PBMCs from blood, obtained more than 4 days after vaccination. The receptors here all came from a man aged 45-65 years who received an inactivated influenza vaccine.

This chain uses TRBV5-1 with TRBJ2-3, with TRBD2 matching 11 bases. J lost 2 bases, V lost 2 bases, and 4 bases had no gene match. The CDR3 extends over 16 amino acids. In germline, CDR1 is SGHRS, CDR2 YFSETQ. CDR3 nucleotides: TGCGCCAGCAGCTTCGGGACTAGCGGAAACACAGATACGCAGTATTTT. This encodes CASSFGTSGNTDTQYF.

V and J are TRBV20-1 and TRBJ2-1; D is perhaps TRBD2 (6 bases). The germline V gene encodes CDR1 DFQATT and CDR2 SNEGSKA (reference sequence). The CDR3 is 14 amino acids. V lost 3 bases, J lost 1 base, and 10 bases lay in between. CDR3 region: CSARGTPSYNEQFF. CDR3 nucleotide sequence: TGCAGTGCTAGGGGGACTCCATCCTACAATGAGCAGTTCTTC.

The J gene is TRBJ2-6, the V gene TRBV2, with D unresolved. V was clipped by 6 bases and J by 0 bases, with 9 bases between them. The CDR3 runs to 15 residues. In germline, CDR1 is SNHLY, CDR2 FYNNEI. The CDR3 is CASSPFASGANVLTF. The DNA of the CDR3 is TGTGCCAGCAGCCCATTTGCCTCTGGGGCCAACGTCCTGACTTTC.

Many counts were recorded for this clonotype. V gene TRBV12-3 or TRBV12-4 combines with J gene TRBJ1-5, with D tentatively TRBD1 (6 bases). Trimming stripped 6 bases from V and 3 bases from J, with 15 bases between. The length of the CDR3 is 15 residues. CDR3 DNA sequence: TGTGCCAGCAGGGTGGGGGGCCCCTACAATCAGCCCCAGCATTTT. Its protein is CASRVGGPYNQPQHF.

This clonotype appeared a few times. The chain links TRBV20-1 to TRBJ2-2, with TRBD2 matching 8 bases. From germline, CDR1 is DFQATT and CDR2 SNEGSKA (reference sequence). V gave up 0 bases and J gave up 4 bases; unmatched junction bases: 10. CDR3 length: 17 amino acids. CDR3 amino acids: CSARDLRAGGTTGELFF. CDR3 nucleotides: TGCAGTGCTAGAGATCTCCGGGCGGGGGGCACCACCGGGGAGCTGTTTTTT.

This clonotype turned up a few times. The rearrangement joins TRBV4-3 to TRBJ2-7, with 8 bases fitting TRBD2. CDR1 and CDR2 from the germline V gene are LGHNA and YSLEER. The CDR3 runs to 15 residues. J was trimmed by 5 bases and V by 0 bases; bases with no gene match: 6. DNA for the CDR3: TGCGCCAGCAGCCAAGAAAGCGGGAGAACCCACGAGCAGTACTTC. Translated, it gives CASSQESGRTHEQYF.

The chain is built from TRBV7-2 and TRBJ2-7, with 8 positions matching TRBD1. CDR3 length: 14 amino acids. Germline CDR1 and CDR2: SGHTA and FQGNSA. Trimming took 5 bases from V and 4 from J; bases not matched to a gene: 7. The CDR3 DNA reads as TGTGCCAGCAGCCGGGGACAGGCAAGGTACGAGCAGTACTTC. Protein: CASSRGQARYEQYF.

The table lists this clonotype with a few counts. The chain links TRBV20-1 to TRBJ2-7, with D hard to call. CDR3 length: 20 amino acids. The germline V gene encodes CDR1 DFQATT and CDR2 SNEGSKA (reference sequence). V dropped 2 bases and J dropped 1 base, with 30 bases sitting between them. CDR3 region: CSARSRPATHHVITSYEQYF. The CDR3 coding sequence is TGCAGTGCTAGAAGCCGCCCCGCGACTCACCATGTAATTACATCCTACGAGCAGTACTTC.

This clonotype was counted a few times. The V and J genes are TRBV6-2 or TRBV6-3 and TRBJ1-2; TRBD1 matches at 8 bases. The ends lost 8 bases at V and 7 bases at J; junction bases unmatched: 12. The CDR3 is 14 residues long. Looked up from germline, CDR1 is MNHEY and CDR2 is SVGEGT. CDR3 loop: CASYRGQGRVGYTF. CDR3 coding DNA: TGTGCCAGCTATCGAGGACAGGGCCGTGTTGGCTACACCTTC.

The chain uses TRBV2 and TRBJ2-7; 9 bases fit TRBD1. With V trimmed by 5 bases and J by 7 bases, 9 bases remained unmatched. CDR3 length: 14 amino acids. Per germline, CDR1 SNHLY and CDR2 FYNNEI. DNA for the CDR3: TGTGCCAGCAGTCCGGGACAGGGACTCCTTGAGCAGTACTTC. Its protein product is CASSPGQGLLEQYF. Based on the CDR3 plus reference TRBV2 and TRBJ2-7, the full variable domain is EPEVTQTPSHQVTQMGQEVILRCVPISNHLYFYWYRQILGQKVEFLVSFYNNEISEKSEIFDDQFSVERPDGSNFTLKIRSTKLEDSAMYFCASSPGQGLLEQYFGPGTRLTVT.

This chain's CDR3 is CATSRDGSGVFHEQYF. CDR3 sequence (DNA): TGTGCCACCAGCAGAGATGGGTCAGGGGTCTTCCACGAGCAGTACTTC. J is TRBJ2-7 and V is TRBV15; weak D call: TRBD1 (6 bases). This CDR3 region has 16 residues. The ends were cut back, 0 bases at V and 5 bases at J, with 17 bases in the middle. Germline CDR1 is LNHNV and CDR2 is YYDKDF (reference sequence). The variable domain in full, completed from reference TRBV15 and TRBJ2-7, reads DAMVIQNPRYQVTQFGKPVTLSCSQTLNHNVMYWYQQKSSQAPKLLFHYYDKDFNNEADTPDNFQSRRPNTSFCFLDIRSPGLGDTAMYLCATSRDGSGVFHEQYFGPGTRLTVT.

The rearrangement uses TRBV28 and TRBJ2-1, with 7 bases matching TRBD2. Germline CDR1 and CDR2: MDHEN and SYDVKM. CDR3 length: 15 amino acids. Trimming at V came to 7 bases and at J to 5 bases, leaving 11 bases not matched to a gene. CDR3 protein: CASNPGVAGNNEQFF. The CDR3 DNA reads TGTGCCAGCAACCCTGGGGTAGCGGGTAACAATGAGCAGTTCTTC.

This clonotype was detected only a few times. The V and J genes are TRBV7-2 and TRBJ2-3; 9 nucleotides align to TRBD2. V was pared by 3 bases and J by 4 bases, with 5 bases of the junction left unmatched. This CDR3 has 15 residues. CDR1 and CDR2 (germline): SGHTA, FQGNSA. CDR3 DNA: TGTGCCAGCAGCTTTAGCGGGAGTAGGGCAGATACGCAGTATTTT. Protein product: CASSFSGSRADTQYF.

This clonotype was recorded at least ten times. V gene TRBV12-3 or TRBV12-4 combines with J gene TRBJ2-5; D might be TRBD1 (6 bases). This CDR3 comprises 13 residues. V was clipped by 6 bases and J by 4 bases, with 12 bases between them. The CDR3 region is CASSNRVGETQYF. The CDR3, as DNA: TGTGCCAGCAGCAACAGGGTGGGAGAGACCCAGTACTTC.

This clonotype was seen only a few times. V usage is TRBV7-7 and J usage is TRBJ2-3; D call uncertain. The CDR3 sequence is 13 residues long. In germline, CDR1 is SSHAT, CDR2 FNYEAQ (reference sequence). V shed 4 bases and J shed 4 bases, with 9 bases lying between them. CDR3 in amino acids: CASSSAWADTQYF. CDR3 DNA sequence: TGTGCCAGCAGCTCCGCGTGGGCAGATACGCAGTATTTT. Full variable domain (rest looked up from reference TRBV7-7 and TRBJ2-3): GAGVSQSPRYKVTKRGQDVTLRCDPISSHATLYWYQQALGQGPEFLTYFNYEAQPDKSGLPSDRFSAERPEGSISTLTIQRTEQRDSAMYRCASSSAWADTQYFGPGTRLTVL.

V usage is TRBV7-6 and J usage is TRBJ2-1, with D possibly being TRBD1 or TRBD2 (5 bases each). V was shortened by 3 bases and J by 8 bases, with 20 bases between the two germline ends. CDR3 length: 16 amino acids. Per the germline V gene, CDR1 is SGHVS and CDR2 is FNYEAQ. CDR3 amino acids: CASSFSLGVARDEQFF. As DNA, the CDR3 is TGTGCCAGCAGCTTCTCTTTGGGGGTGGCGCGCGATGAGCAGTTCTTC.

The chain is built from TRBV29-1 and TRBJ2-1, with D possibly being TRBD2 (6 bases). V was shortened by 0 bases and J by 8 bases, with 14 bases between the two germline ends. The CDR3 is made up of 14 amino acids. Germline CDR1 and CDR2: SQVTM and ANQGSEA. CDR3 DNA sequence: TGCAGCGTTGAAGAAGACGGGAGCAACTATGAGCAGTTCTTC. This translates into CSVEEDGSNYEQFF.

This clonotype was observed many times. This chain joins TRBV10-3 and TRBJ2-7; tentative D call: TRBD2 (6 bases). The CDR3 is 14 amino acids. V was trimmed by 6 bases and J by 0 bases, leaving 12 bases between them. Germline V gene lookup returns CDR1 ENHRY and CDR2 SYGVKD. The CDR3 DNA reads TGTGCCATCAGCGAACGGGACTTCTCCTACGAGCAGTACTTC. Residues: CAISERDFSYEQYF.

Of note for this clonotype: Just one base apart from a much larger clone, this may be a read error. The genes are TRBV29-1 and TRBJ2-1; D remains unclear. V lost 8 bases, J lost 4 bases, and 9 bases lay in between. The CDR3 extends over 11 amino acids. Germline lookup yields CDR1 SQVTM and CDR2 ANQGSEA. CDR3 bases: TGCAGCCTGACCATTTACAATGAGCAGTTCTTC. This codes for CSLTIYNEQFF.

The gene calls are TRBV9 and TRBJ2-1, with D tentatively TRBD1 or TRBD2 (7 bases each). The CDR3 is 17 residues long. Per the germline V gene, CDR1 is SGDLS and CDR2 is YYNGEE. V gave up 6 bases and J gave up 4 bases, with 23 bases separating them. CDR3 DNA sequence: TGTGCCAGCACCAGGGGGGGCGGGGGAGTCAGGTACAATGAGCAGTTCTTC. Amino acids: CASTRGGGGVRYNEQFF. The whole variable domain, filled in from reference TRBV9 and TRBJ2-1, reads DSGVTQTPKHLITATGQRVTLRCSPRSGDLSVYWYQQSLDQGLQFLIQYYNGEERAKGNILERFSAQQFPDLHSELNLSSLELGDSALYFCASTRGGGGVRYNEQFFGPGTRLTVL.